This T cell receptor (beta chain) is from a study of CXCR3-negative and CXCR3-positive naive CD8 T cells. The libraries of TRB cDNA were constructed through 5' RACE using UMI labels. Following a re-call of the 5' RACE reads, TCRdb has one entry per CDR3 protein and lacks DNA. This sample's clone table lists about 41,000 distinct CDR3 sequences. CDR1 is PRHDT, CDR2 FYEKMQ, per germline (reference sequence). The CDR3 loop spans 12 amino acids. The clonotype originates from a human donor in good health. Some clones in this sample may be carry-over from other donors' samples. The V and J genes are TRBV13 and TRBJ2-7; with no DNA, the TCRdb D assignment of TRBD1 cannot be verified. The sequenced sample consisted of memory CD8+ T cells from blood. The CDR3: CASSPRGLEQYF.